This T cell receptor (beta chain) stems from a study of cytomegalovirus exposure and HLA in healthy donors. V was clipped by 6 bases and J by 6 bases; unmatched bases: 9. From germline, CDR1 is SNHLY and CDR2 FYNNEI. The CDR3 extends over 14 amino acids. Comments on this clone: Its specificity is not known.

Findings and limits, study-wide: Rarity marked most TCR sequences, yet some public TCRs occurred in many donors. From TCR beta sequences, most subjects' HLA-A and HLA-B alleles were reportedly predicted accurately. Earlier results showed most TCR beta V segments being productive about 87% or about 30% of the time.

60 Vbeta and 13 Jbeta primers were used in PCR. The data were produced by immunoSEQ multiplex PCR, yet TCRdb's version contains in-frame clones alone and is incomplete. Here the sample spans around 200,000 clones, 80% being singletons. This chain connects TRBV2 to TRBJ1-2; 8 positions match TRBD1. The sample comprised PBMCs. This receptor was identified in a boy between 10 and 17 years old in good health and CMV-seronegative. CDR3 amino acids: CASRDRGSSDGYTF. The CDR3 region has the DNA TGTGCCAGCAGAGACAGGGGCTCGTCCGATGGCTACACCTTC. Based on the CDR3 plus reference TRBV2 and TRBJ1-2, the full variable domain is EPEVTQTPSHQVTQMGQEVILRCVPISNHLYFYWYRQILGQKVEFLVSFYNNEISEKSEIFDDQFSVERPDGSNFTLKIRSTKLEDSAMYFCASRDRGSSDGYTFGSGTRLTVV.